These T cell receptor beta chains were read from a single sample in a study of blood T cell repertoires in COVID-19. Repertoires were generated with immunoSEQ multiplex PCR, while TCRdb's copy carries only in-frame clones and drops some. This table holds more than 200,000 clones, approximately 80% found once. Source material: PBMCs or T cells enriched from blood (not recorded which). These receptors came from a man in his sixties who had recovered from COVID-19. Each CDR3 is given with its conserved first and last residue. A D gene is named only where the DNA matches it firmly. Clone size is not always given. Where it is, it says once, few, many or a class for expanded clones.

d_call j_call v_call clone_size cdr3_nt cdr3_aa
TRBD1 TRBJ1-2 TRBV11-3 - TGTGCCAGCACCCTGACAGGGGATAATGGCTACACCTTC CASTLTGDNGYTF
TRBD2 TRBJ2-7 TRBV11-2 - TGTGCCAGCACCACTCGGGAGCGGGGGGGCTACGAGCAGTACTTC CASTTRERGGYEQYF
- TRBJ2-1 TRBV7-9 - TGTGCCAGCAGCTTACAGTCTTTGGTAAATGAGCAGTTCTTC CASSLQSLVNEQFF
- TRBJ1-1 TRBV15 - TGTGCCACCAGCAGACAGAGGACTGAAGCTTTCTTT CATSRQRTEAFF
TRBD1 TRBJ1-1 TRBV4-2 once TGTGCCAGCAGCCAATCTACAGGGGCTAGGAACACTGAAGCTTTCTTT CASSQSTGARNTEAFF
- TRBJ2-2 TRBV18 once TGTGCCAGCTCACCTGGTATGTTCGGAGGCAGAACGAACACCGGGGAGCTGTTTTTT CASSPGMFGGRTNTGELFF
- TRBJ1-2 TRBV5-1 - TGCGCCAGCAGCTTGGACGGGTCTAACTATGGCTACACCTTC CASSLDGSNYGYTF
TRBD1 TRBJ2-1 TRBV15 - TGTGCCACCAGCAGGGGACAGGGGAGGAATGAGCAGTTCTTC CATSRGQGRNEQFF
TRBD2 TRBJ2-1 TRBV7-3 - TGTGCCAGCAGCTTAAGCGGGGGGGCTTTTAATGAGCAGTTCTTC CASSLSGGAFNEQFF
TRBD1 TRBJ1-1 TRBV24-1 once TGTGCCACCAGTGAGGGACAGGGGTTCACTGAAGCTTTCTTT CATSEGQGFTEAFF
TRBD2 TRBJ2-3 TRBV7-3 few TGTGCCAGCAGCTCAGACCCGACTAGCCTCACAGATACGCAGTATTTT CASSSDPTSLTDTQYF
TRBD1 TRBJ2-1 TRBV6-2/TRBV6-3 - TGTGCCAGCAGTCCCCGGACAGGAAACAATGAGCAGTTCTTC CASSPRTGNNEQFF
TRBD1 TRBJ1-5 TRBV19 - TGTGCCAGTAGTCCGGAGACAGGGGTTCAGCCCCAGCATTTT CASSPETGVQPQHF
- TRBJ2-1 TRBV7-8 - TGTGCCAGCAGCCAATGGAGGGGGGGCGGGCGAACCTACAATGAGCAGTTCTTC CASSQWRGGGRTYNEQFF
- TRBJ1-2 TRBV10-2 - TGCGCCAGCAGTGAGTACGGGGTCCAGAATGGCTACACCTTC CASSEYGVQNGYTF
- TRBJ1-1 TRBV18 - TGTGCCAGCTCACCAAGGGGTGTAGGCACTGAAGCTTTCTTT CASSPRGVGTEAFF
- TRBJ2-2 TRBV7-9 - TGTGCCAGCAGCCTCCCTCTGGCTAGCCGAGATCCCGGGGAGCTGTTTTTT CASSLPLASRDPGELFF
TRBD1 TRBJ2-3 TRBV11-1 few TGTGCCAGCAGCTTAGCACAGGGGGCAACAGATACGCAGTATTTT CASSLAQGATDTQYF
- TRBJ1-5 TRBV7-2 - TGTGCCAGCAGCTTACAGGGGCAGCCCCAGCATTTT CASSLQGQPQHF
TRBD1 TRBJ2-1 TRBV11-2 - TGTGCCAGCAGCTTGGGACAGGGCTCCTACAATGAGCAGTTCTTC CASSLGQGSYNEQFF